This entry lists 30 T cell receptor beta chains sequenced from one sample in a study of neurological immune-mediated disorders. Each CDR3 protein is one row after TCRdb ran MiXCR on the 5' RACE reads. The sample lists about 46,000 distinct CDR3 sequences; approximately 3% were seen once. The sequenced material came from PBMCs. The receptors derive from a woman in her fifties or sixties with multiple sclerosis.

This clonotype was found many times. J is TRBJ2-7 and V is TRBV29-1, with D possibly matching TRBD1 (6 bases). V was trimmed by 6 bases and J by 4 bases, leaving 19 bases between them. The CDR3 extends over 14 amino acids. The germline CDR1 and CDR2 sequences are SQVTM and ANQGSEA. CDR3 sequence (DNA): TGCAGCGTCAGAAGGTGTCAGGGGTTTTACGAGCAGTACGTC. It translates to CSVRRCQGFYEQYV.

In its sample, this clonotype was seen once. Sequence at one end of the junction differs from germline and may be a read error. This chain joins TRBV10-3 and TRBJ1-5; perhaps TRBD1 as D (5 bases). CDR1 and CDR2 from the germline V gene are ENHRY and SYGVKD. The CDR3 has 13 residues. The CDR3 DNA reads as TGTGCCACCCAGCCTGTGGGGGATCAGCCCCAGAATTTT. Translated: CATQPVGDQPQNF.

This clonotype was picked up many times. V gene TRBV20-1 combines with J gene TRBJ1-1; D perhaps matches TRBD1 (6 bases). This CDR3 comprises 13 residues. Germline CDR1 and CDR2: DFQATT and SNEGSKA (reference sequence). Between the trimmed V and J ends, which lost 7 bases and 1 base, there was a span of 13 bases. The DNA of the CDR3 is TGCAGTGTCAAAGGGGGGCCGAACACTGAAGCTTTCTTT. It yields the protein CSVKGGPNTEAFF.

The V gene is TRBV7-6, the J gene TRBJ2-5; unclear D gene. Germline V gene lookup returns CDR1 SGHVS and CDR2 FNYEAQ. CDR3 length: 12 residues. The ends were cut back, 5 bases at V and 7 bases at J, with 11 bases in the middle. CDR3 region: CASSTSWGTQYF. The CDR3 region has the DNA TGTGCCAGCAGCACCTCCTGGGGGACCCAGTACTTC.

This clonotype was counted many times. This chain uses TRBV20-1 with TRBJ1-1; tentative D call: TRBD1 (6 bases). This CDR3 contains 15 residues. Trimming pared 6 bases from V and 0 bases from J, leaving 17 bases between. Germline assignment: CDR1 DFQATT and CDR2 SNEGSKA (reference sequence). This CDR3 reads CSAHSGTRLNTEAFF. CDR3 DNA: TGCAGTGCGCACTCAGGGACACGGTTGAACACTGAAGCTTTCTTT.

This clonotype was recorded at least ten times. This sequence joins TRBV5-1 and TRBJ2-4; tentatively, D is TRBD1 (5 bases). This CDR3 region has 16 residues. Germline V gene sequence: CDR1 SGHRS, CDR2 YFSETQ. Trimming removed 2 bases at V and 0 bases at J, with 12 bases between. This chain's CDR3 is CASSFGQGLAKNIQYF. The CDR3 DNA reads TGCGCCAGCAGCTTTGGCCAGGGCCTAGCCAAAAACATTCAGTACTTC.

In this sample, this clonotype turned up many times. As DNA, the CDR3 is TGTGCCAGCAGCTTAGAGGGGACGGCAAAACTGTTTTTT. Amino acid sequence: CASSLEGTAKLFF. The J gene is TRBJ1-4, the V gene TRBV7-9, with D possibly being TRBD1 (5 bases). Trimming removed 1 base from V and 10 bases from J, with 10 bases in between. Germline V gives CDR1 SEHNR, CDR2 FQNEAQ (reference sequence). This CDR3 region has 13 residues.

This clonotype was found a few times. The chain is built from TRBV5-6 and TRBJ2-5; 8 bases align to TRBD1. Germline CDR1 and CDR2: SGHDT and YYEEEE. CDR3 length: 16 amino acids. V gave up 4 bases and J gave up 1 base; unmatched junction bases: 9. This CDR3 reads CASSPLLDRAQETQYF. CDR3 DNA: TGTGCCAGCAGCCCGCTCCTGGACAGGGCCCAAGAGACCCAGTACTTC.

This clonotype was seen many times. The chain has TRBV5-1 and TRBJ2-1; 11 nucleotides agree with TRBD2. This CDR3 has 15 residues. Germline loops: CDR1 SGHRS, CDR2 YFSETQ. J lost 5 bases, V lost 4 bases, and 5 bases had no gene match. DNA for the CDR3: TGCGCCAGCAGCCGGGGACTAGCGGAAGACAATGAGCAGTTCTTC. It encodes CASSRGLAEDNEQFF.

This clonotype occurred many times. The J gene is TRBJ2-1, the V gene TRBV12-3 or TRBV12-4, with 12 bases identical to TRBD2. The CDR3 consists of 19 residues. V was pared by 2 bases and J by 3 bases, with 11 bases of the junction left unmatched. The CDR3: CASSLRLAGGHPLYNEQFF. The CDR3 DNA is TGTGCCAGCAGTTTACGCCTAGCGGGAGGGCACCCCCTCTACAATGAGCAGTTCTTC.

This clonotype came up many times. The CDR3 sequence is CASSHIRLFGATEAFF. The CDR3 region has the DNA TGTGCCAGCAGCCACATTCGGCTGTTCGGGGCCACTGAAGCTTTCTTT. The genes are TRBV7-2 and TRBJ1-1; a weak D match, TRBD1 (5 bases). V was pared by 5 bases and J by 4 bases, with 20 bases between. The CDR3 spans 16 residues. CDR1 SGHTA and CDR2 FQGNSA come from the germline V gene.

This clonotype was picked up many times. The chain employs TRBV6-1 and TRBJ2-1; no clear D gene. Germline V gene sequence: CDR1 MNHNS, CDR2 SASEGT. CDR3 length equals 14 residues. V shed 2 bases and J shed 10 bases, with 15 bases lying between them. The CDR3: CASSETYERVEQFF. The CDR3 coding sequence is TGTGCCAGCAGTGAAACTTATGAGAGAGTGGAGCAGTTCTTC.

At least ten counts were recorded for this clonotype. The chain uses TRBV6-6 and TRBJ2-2; D not certain. This CDR3 is built from 13 residues. Trimming took off 6 bases at V and 5 bases at J, with 10 bases between the two ends. Germline V gene sequence: CDR1 MNHNY, CDR2 SVGAGI (reference sequence). The CDR3 region is CASSQPETGELFF. CDR3 DNA: TGTGCCAGCAGCCAACCAGAAACCGGGGAGCTGTTTTTT.

Relative to its sample, this clonotype is medium-sized. The chain is built from TRBV5-1 and TRBJ2-6; D is uncertain. Germline lookup yields CDR1 SGHRS and CDR2 YFSETQ. CDR3 length equals 16 residues. Trimming pared 4 bases from V and 0 bases from J, leaving 11 bases between. CDR3 coding DNA: TGCGCCAGCAGCCGCGCCCCGACCTCTGGGGCCAACGTCCTGACTTTC. It specifies CASSRAPTSGANVLTF.

In this sample, this clonotype turned up many times. The gene calls are TRBV25-1 and TRBJ2-3; 9 nucleotides match TRBD1. J was trimmed by 5 bases and V by 1 base; bases with no gene match: 7. CDR3 length: 16 residues. Germline CDR1 is MGHDK and CDR2 is SYGVNS. The CDR3 loop is CASSESGTGLGDTQYF. The CDR3 bases are TGTGCCAGCAGTGAATCTGGGACAGGGTTGGGAGATACGCAGTATTTT.

The sample holds many counts of this clonotype. The rearrangement uses TRBV6-2 or TRBV6-3 and TRBJ2-1; D might be TRBD2 (6 bases). Germline V lookup: CDR1 MNHEY, CDR2 SVGEGT. V shed 7 bases and J shed 7 bases, with 17 bases lying between them. This CDR3 is 14 amino acids long. CDR3 sequence reads: CASNPSATGNEQFF. DNA of the CDR3: TGTGCCAGCAATCCTAGCGCCACGGGAAATGAGCAGTTCTTC.

This clonotype was detected many times. The chain joins TRBV5-1 to TRBJ2-3; TRBD1 or TRBD2 may be the D gene (5 bases each). The germline V gene encodes CDR1 SGHRS and CDR2 YFSETQ. Between the trimmed V and J ends, which lost 4 bases and 1 base, there was a span of 13 bases. The CDR3 runs 15 residues. CDR3 sequence reads: CASSTSGPGTDTQYF. The CDR3 DNA reads TGCGCCAGCAGCACCTCGGGACCCGGCACAGATACGCAGTATTTT.

This clonotype was counted many times. This chain joins TRBV20-1 and TRBJ1-4, with a weak D call TRBD1 (6 bases). The length of the CDR3 is 12 residues. Per germline, CDR1 DFQATT and CDR2 SNEGSKA (reference sequence). CDR3 in amino acids: CSAQGMGEKLFF. The CDR3 DNA reads TGCAGCGCCCAGGGGATGGGTGAAAAACTGTTTTTT.

This clonotype was recorded many times. The genes are TRBV20-1 and TRBJ1-1, with a weak D call TRBD1 (5 bases). V shed 3 bases and J shed 4 bases, with 24 bases lying between them. Germline CDR1 DFQATT, CDR2 SNEGSKA (reference sequence). CDR3 size: 17 residues. CDR3 nucleotide sequence: TGCAGTGCTAGTGTGGCAAGTAGATGGGGCGTCGGCACTGAAGCTTTCTTT. The encoded protein is CSASVASRWGVGTEAFF.

This clonotype was detected ten times or more. The chain employs TRBV5-1 and TRBJ1-1; D might be TRBD1 (6 bases). V gave up 0 bases and J gave up 4 bases, with 13 bases separating them. The CDR3 length is 15 residues. The germline CDR1 and CDR2 sequences are SGHRS and YFSETQ. The CDR3 DNA sequence: TGCGCCAGCAGCTTGGGACCGACAGGAAGCACTGAAGCTTTCTTT. It translates to CASSLGPTGSTEAFF.

In its sample, this clonotype was seen many times. The chain combines TRBV5-1 with TRBJ1-2; D is ambiguous. The germline V and J ends were trimmed by 2 bases and 6 bases, with 14 bases remaining between them. Germline V gene sequence: CDR1 SGHRS, CDR2 YFSETQ. CDR3 size: 14 residues. The CDR3 spells CASSFLGQLDGYTF. The CDR3 coding sequence is TGCGCCAGCAGCTTTCTCGGGCAACTGGATGGCTACACCTTC. Together with reference TRBV5-1 and TRBJ1-2, the CDR3 gives the full variable domain: KAGVTQTPRYLIKTRGQQVTLSCSPISGHRSVSWYQQTPGQGLQFLFEYFSETQRNKGNFPGRFSGRQFSNSRSEMNVSTLELGDSALYLCASSFLGQLDGYTFGSGTRLTVV.

The gene calls are TRBV9 and TRBJ2-1, with 11 bases aligning to TRBD2. Germline assignment: CDR1 SGDLS and CDR2 YYNGEE. The trim removed 3 bases at V and 4 bases at J, leaving 3 bases unmatched. This CDR3 region has 15 residues. The CDR3 DNA sequence: TGTGCCAGCAGCGCTACTAGCGGGGGATACAATGAGCAGTTCTTC. Amino acids: CASSATSGGYNEQFF.

This clonotype was recorded many times. The rearrangement links TRBV20-1 to TRBJ2-5; D uncertain. Trimming pared 3 bases from V and 0 bases from J, leaving 8 bases between. The CDR3 sequence is 13 residues long. Germline CDR1 reads DFQATT; CDR2 reads SNEGSKA (reference sequence). CDR3 sequence: CSASKAHQETQYF. In DNA form, the CDR3 reads TGCAGTGCTAGTAAGGCCCACCAAGAGACCCAGTACTTC.

This clonotype occurred many times. The V gene is TRBV20-1, the J gene TRBJ2-2, with D unclear. The CDR3 covers 12 residues. Germline CDR1 is DFQATT and CDR2 is SNEGSKA (reference sequence). Trimming stripped 5 bases from V and 3 bases from J, with 7 bases between. For the CDR3, the DNA is TGCAGTGCTGCGACCCACACCGGGGAGCTGTTTTTT. Translation: CSAATHTGELFF.

The sample holds many counts of this clonotype. CDR3 nucleotide sequence: TGTGCCAGCAGCCAAGATAAAAGGGGCACCCAAGAGACCCAGTACTTC. Encoded protein: CASSQDKRGTQETQYF. The chain uses TRBV4-2 and TRBJ2-5; a weak D match, TRBD1 (5 bases). The CDR3 consists of 16 residues. Germline V lookup: CDR1 LGHNA, CDR2 YNFKEQ. V shed 0 bases and J shed 1 base, with 12 bases lying between them.

This clonotype was seen repeatedly, ten times or more. The chain recombines TRBV20-1 with TRBJ2-5; 7 nucleotides line up with TRBD2. The J segment lost 3 bases and the V segment lost 2 bases, leaving 6 bases of the junction unmatched. The germline V gene has CDR1 DFQATT and CDR2 SNEGSKA (reference sequence). This CDR3 contains 14 residues. The DNA for the CDR3 is TGCAGTGCTAGATATCGGGGGGAAAAAGAGACCCAGTACTTC. This codes for CSARYRGEKETQYF.

This clonotype appeared many times. This rearrangement joins TRBV5-1 to TRBJ1-2; TRBD1 agrees at 11 bases. V trimming: 4 bases; J trimming: 6 bases; junction bases outside the gene matches: 11. The CDR3 has 16 amino acids. Germline lookup yields CDR1 SGHRS and CDR2 YFSETQ. The CDR3 sequence: CASSPYTGTGGDGYTF. The CDR3 DNA reads as TGCGCCAGCAGCCCCTACACCGGGACAGGGGGTGATGGCTACACCTTC.

This clonotype was seen many times. The chain has TRBV4-1 and TRBJ2-4; TRBD2 matches at 13 bases. The CDR3 totals 20 residues. V shed 1 base, J shed 1 base, and the junction held 10 bases outside the gene matches. Germline V gene data show CDR1 as MGHRA and CDR2 as YSYEKL. The CDR3 DNA reads TGCGCCAGCAGCCAAGTTCTCACTAGCGGGGGGGCCGGGGCCAAAAACATTCAGTACTTC. Translated: CASSQVLTSGGAGAKNIQYF.

Many counts were recorded for this clonotype. The DNA of the CDR3 is TGCAGTGCTCCCGGACAGTTAGCAAACTCCTACAATGAGCAGTTCTTC. Its protein is CSAPGQLANSYNEQFF. The rearrangement links TRBV20-1 to TRBJ2-1, with D possibly being TRBD1 (6 bases). Trimming cost V 5 bases and J 0 bases, with 17 bases left between them. CDR3 length: 16 amino acids. The germline V gene has CDR1 DFQATT and CDR2 SNEGSKA (reference sequence).

This clonotype has at least ten counts. V and J are TRBV18 and TRBJ1-5; tentative D call: TRBD1 (5 bases). Trimming took off 1 base at V and 8 bases at J, with 12 bases between the two ends. Germline lookup yields CDR1 KGHSH and CDR2 LQKENI. This CDR3 spans 14 amino acids. Here the CDR3 reads CASSPRGSEEPQHF. The CDR3 nucleotides are TGTGCCAGCTCACCACGGGGGTCAGAGGAGCCCCAGCATTTT. Filled out from reference TRBV18 and TRBJ1-5, the complete variable domain reads NAGVMQNPRHLVRRRGQEARLRCSPMKGHSHVYWYRQLPEEGLKFMVYLQKENIIDESGMPKERFSAEFPKEGPSILRIQQVVRGDSAAYFCASSPRGSEEPQHFGDGTRLSIL.